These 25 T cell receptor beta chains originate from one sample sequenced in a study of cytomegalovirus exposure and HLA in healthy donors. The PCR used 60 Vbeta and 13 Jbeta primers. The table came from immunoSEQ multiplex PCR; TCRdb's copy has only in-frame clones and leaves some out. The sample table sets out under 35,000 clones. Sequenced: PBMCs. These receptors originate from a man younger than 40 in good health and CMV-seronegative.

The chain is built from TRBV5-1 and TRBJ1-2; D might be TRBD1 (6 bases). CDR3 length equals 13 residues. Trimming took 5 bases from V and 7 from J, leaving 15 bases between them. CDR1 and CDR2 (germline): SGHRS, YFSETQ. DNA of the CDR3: TGCGCCAGCAGACACTCCGGGACAAGTGGCTACACCTTC. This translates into CASRHSGTSGYTF.

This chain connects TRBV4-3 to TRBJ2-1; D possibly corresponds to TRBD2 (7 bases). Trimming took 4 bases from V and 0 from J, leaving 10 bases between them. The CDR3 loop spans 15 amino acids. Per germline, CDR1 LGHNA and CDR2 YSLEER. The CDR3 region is CASSRGGLSYNEQFF. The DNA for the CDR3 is TGCGCCAGCAGCCGGGGGGGCCTCTCCTACAATGAGCAGTTCTTC.

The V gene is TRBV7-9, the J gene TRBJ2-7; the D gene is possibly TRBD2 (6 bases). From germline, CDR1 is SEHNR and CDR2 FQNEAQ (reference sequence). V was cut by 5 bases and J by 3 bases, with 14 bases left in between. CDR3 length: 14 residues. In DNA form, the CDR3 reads TGTGCCAGCAGCCCCTTAGCGGACAACTACGAGCAGTACTTC. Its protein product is CASSPLADNYEQYF.

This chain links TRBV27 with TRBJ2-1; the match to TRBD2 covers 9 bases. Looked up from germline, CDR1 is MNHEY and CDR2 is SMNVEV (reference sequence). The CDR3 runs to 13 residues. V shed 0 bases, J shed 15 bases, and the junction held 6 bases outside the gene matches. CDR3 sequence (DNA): TGTGCCAGCAGTTTATCACTAGCGGGTATGTGGTTCTTC. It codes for CASSLSLAGMWFF.

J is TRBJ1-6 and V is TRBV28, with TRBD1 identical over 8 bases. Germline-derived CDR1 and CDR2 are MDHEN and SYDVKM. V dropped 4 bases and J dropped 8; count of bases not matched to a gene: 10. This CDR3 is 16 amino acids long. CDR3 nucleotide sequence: TGTGCCAGCAGTTCTTTTTTGGCCAGGGGGCATTCACCCCTCCACTTT. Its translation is CASSSFLARGHSPLHF. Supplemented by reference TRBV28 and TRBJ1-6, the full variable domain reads DVKVTQSSRYLVKRTGEKVFLECVQDMDHENMFWYRQDPGLGLRLIYFSYDVKMKEKGDIPEGYSVSREKKERFSLILESASTNQTSMYLCASSSFLARGHSPLHFGNGTRLTVT.

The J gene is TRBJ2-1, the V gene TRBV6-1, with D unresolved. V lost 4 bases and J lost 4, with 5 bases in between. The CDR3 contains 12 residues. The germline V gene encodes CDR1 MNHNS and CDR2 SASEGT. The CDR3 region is CASSVPYNEQFF. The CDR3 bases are TGTGCCAGCAGTGTCCCGTACAATGAGCAGTTCTTC.

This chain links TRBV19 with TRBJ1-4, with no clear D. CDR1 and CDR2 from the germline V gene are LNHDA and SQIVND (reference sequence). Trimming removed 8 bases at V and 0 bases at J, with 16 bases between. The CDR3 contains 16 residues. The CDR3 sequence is CASSRADFATNEKLFF. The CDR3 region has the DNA TGTGCCAGTTCGCGGGCAGACTTTGCAACTAATGAAAAACTGTTTTTT. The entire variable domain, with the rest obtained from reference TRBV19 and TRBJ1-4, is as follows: DGGITQSPKYLFRKEGQNVTLSCEQNLNHDAMYWYRQDPGQGLRLIYYSQIVNDFQKGDIAEGYSVSREKKESFPLTVTSAQKNPTAFYLCASSRADFATNEKLFFGSGTQLSVL.

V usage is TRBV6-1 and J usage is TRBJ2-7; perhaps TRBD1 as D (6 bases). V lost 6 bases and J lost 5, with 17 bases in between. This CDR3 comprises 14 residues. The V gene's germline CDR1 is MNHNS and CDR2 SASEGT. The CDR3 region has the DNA TGTGCCAGCAGAATAAGGCCAGGGGCCCACGAGCAGTACTTC. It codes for CASRIRPGAHEQYF.

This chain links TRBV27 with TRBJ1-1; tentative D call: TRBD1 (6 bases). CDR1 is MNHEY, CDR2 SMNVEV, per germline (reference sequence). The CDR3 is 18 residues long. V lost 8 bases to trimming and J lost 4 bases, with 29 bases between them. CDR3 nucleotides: TGTGCCAGCTCTCCAGGACAGCACTCTAAACTTGGAAGCACTGAAGCTTTCTTT. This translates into CASSPGQHSKLGSTEAFF.

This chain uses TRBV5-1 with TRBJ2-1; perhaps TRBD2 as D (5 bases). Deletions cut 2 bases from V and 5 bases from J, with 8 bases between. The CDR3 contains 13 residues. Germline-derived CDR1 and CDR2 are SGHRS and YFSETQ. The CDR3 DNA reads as TGCGCCAGCAGCTTCACTAGTAACAATGAGCAGTTCTTC. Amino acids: CASSFTSNNEQFF.

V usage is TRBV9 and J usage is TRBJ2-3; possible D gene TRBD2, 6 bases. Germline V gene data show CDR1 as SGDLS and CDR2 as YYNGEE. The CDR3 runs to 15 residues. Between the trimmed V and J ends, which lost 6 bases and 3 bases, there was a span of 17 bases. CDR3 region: CASNLGGVGTDTQYF. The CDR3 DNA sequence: TGTGCCAGCAACCTGGGGGGAGTAGGGACAGATACGCAGTATTTT.

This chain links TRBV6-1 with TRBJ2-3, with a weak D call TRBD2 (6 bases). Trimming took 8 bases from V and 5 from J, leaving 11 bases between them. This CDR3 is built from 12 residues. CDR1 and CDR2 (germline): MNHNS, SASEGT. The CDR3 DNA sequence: TGTGCCAGCTCGGGAGTGGGAGATACGCAGTATTTT. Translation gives CASSGVGDTQYF.

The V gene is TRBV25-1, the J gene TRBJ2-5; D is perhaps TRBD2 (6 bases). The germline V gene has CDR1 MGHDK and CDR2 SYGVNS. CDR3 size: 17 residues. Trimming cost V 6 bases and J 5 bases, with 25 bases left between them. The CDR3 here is CASRGGLAAREGETQYF. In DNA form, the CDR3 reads TGTGCCAGCAGGGGGGGACTGGCAGCCCGAGAAGGGGAGACCCAGTACTTC.

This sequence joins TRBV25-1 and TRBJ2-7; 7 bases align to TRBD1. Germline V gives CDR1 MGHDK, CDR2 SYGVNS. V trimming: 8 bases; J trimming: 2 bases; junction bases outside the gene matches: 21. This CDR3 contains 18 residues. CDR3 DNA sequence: TGTGCCAGCTCTAAGGGGACAGCTTTACGTTCCTCCCCCTACGAGCAGTACTTC. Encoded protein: CASSKGTALRSSPYEQYF.

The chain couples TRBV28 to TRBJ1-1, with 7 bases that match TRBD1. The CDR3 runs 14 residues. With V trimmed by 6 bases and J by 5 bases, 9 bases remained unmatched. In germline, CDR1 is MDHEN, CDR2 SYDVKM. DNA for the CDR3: TGTGCCAGCAGGGTAGACGGGACAGCGACTGAAGCTTTCTTT. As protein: CASRVDGTATEAFF.

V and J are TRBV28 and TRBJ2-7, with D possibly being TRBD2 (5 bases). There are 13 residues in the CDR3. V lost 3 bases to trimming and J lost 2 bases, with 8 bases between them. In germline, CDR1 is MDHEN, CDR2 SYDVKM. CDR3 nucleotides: TGTGCCAGCAGTTTCAAGCGGACCTACGAGCAGTACTTC. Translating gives CASSFKRTYEQYF.

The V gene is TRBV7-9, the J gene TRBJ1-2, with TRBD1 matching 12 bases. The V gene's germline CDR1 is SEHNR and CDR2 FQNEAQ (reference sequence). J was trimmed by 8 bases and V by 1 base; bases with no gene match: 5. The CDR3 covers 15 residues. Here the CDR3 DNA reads TGTGCCAGCAGCTTAGGGGACAGGGGGCTTCGCGGCTACACCTTC. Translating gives CASSLGDRGLRGYTF.

The CDR3 sequence: CASRFHLGQAEGGTEAFF. CDR3 in DNA: TGCGCCAGCCGATTCCACCTGGGACAGGCCGAAGGGGGCACTGAAGCTTTCTTT. The chain is built from TRBV4-1 and TRBJ1-1, with TRBD1 identical over 8 bases. Trimming cost V 8 bases and J 4 bases; bases outside gene matches: 21. The germline V gene encodes CDR1 MGHRA and CDR2 YSYEKL. The length of the CDR3 is 18 residues.

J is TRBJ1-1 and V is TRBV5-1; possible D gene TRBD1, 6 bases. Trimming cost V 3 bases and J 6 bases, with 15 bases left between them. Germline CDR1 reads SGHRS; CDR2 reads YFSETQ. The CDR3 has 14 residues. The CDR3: CASSSGQPGPEAFF. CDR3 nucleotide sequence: TGCGCCAGCAGCTCCGGACAGCCCGGCCCTGAAGCTTTCTTT.

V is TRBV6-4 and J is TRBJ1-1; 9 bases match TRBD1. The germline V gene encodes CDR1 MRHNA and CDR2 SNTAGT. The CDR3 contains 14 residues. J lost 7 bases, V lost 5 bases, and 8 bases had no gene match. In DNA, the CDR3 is TGTGCCAGCAGTAAGGGACAGGGAAGAGGTGAAGCTTTCTTT. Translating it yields CASSKGQGRGEAFF.

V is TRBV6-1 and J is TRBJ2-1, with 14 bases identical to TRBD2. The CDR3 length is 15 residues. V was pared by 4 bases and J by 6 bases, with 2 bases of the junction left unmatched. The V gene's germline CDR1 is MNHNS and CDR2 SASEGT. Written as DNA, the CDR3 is TGTGCCAGCAGTGGGGGACTAGCGGGGGCCAATGAGCAGTTCTTC. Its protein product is CASSGGLAGANEQFF.

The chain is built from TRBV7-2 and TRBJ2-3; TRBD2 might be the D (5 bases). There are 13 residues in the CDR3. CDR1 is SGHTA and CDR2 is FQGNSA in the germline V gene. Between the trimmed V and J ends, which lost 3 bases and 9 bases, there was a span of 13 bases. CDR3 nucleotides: TGTGCCAGCAGCTTCCAAGGAACGGGAACGCAGTATTTT. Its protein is CASSFQGTGTQYF.

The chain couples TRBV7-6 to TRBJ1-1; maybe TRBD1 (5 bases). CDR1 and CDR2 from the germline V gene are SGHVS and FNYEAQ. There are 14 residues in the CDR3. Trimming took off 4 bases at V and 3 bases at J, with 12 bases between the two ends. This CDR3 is CASSSRQSHTEAFF. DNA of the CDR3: TGTGCCAGCAGCTCCAGACAGTCACACACTGAAGCTTTCTTT.

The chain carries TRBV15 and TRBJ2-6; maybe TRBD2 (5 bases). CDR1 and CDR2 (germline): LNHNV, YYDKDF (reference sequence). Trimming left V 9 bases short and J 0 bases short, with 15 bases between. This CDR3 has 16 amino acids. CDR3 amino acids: CATGAAGVSGANVLTF. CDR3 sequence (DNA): TGTGCCACGGGCGCCGCGGGCGTCTCTGGGGCCAACGTCCTGACTTTC.

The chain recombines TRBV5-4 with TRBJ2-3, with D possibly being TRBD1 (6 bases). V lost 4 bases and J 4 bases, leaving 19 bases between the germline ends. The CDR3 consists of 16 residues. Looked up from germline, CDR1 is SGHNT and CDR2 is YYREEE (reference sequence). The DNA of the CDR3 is TGTGCCAGCAGCCCCTCGGACAGTCTTCAGGCAGATACGCAGTATTTT. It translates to CASSPSDSLQADTQYF.